What follows is one T cell receptor (beta chain) and its context. The source of the sample is a study of blood T cell repertoires in COVID-19. About the study: Italy, Spain and the United States were the sources of the convalescent and acute COVID-19 samples. From T cells, B-cell-depleted T cells, or PBMCs came the material, which was cDNA or gDNA.

Trimming took 4 bases from V and 0 from J, leaving 13 bases between them. This CDR3 region has 16 residues. Germline lookup yields CDR1 MNHEY and CDR2 SMNVEV (reference sequence). In the original processing: Amplification with reference gene primers provided the estimates of nucleated cell counts. Clones were sequenced by immunoSEQ multiplex PCR, and TCRdb holds only the in-frame ones, with some missing. V, J and clone size are taken as reported in that table, and D and trimming were inferred from the DNA itself. Of roughly 100,000 clones in the sample, about 91% were seen once. The chain employs TRBV27 and TRBJ1-3; no clear D. The TCR comes from a human donor with active COVID-19. The donor label of this sample is uncertain. The sample taken for sequencing was peripheral blood. This CDR3 is CASSSTTSPSGNTIYF. The CDR3 bases are TGTGCCAGCAGTTCAACGACAAGCCCCTCTGGAAACACCATATATTTT.